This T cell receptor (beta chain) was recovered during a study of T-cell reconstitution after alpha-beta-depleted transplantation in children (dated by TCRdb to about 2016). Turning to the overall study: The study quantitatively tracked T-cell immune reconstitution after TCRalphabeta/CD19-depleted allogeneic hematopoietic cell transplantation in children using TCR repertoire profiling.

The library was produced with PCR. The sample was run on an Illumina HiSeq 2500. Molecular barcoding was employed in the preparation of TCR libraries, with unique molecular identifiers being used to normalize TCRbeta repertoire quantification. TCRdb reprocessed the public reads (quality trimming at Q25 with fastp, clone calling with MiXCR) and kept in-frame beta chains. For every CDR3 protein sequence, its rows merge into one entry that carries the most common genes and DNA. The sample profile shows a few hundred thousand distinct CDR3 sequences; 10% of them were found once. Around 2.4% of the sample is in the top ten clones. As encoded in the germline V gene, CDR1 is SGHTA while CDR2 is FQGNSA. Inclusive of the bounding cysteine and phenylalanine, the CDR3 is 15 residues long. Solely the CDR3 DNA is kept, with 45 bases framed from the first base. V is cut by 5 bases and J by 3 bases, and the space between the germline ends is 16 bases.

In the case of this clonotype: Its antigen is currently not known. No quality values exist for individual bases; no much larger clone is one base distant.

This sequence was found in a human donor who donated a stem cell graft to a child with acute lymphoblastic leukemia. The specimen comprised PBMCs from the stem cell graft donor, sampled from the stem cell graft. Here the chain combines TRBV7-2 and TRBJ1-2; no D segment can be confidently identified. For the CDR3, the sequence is CASSPTGPSDYGYTF. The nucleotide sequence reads TGTGCCAGCAGCCCCACCGGACCAAGCGACTATGGCTACACCTTC.